Given below is one TCR beta chain in context. Its antigen is as yet unknown. Every donor was a healthy Caucasian. Template switching added a universal primer site, and cDNA bore unique molecular identifiers. Via MiXCR, TCRdb re-called the 5' RACE reads, giving one row per CDR3 protein. This sample has about 490,000 distinct CDR3 sequences, with 12% to 15% found just once. V shed 7 bases and J shed 1 base, with 13 bases lying between them. This CDR3 region has 15 residues. CDR1 and CDR2 (germline): MNHNS, SASEGT. The source of the sample is a study of identical twins. Findings of the study overall: Twins' excess sharing was less marked for out-of-frame beta sequences.

In addition, the sample was reused for a study of yellow fever vaccine responses in identical twins.

The J gene is TRBJ2-2, the V gene TRBV6-1, with D perhaps given as TRBD1 or TRBD2 (5 bases each). Sequenced sample: CD4+ T cells sorted from blood. The source is a woman between 18 and 29 years old in good health. The CDR3 sequence is CASKTGTRNTGELFF. The CDR3 DNA reads as TGTGCCAGCAAGACCGGGACGAGGAACACCGGGGAGCTGTTTTTT.